This T cell receptor beta chain was observed in a study of neurological immune-mediated disorders. MiXCR, applied by TCRdb to the 5' RACE reads, yields one record per CDR3 protein. The repertoire includes more than 30,000 distinct CDR3 sequences, 13% of them detected once, and more than 4.5% sits in the top ten. This clonotype was seen ten or more times. V was trimmed by 6 bases and J by 2 bases, leaving 12 bases between them. This CDR3 is built from 14 residues. Documented time point: technical triplicate 2. Each sorted-subset library came from 1 million CD4+ or CD8+ T cells. The TCR comes from a female donor with HTLV-1-associated myelopathy (HAM/TSP). Sequencing input: CD4+ T cells from blood. This chain links TRBV12-3 or TRBV12-4 with TRBJ2-3; D possibly corresponds to TRBD2 (7 bases). The CDR3 loop is CASRGGLATDTQYF. The CDR3 DNA sequence: TGTGCCAGCAGGGGGGGGCTTGCCACAGATACGCAGTATTTT.